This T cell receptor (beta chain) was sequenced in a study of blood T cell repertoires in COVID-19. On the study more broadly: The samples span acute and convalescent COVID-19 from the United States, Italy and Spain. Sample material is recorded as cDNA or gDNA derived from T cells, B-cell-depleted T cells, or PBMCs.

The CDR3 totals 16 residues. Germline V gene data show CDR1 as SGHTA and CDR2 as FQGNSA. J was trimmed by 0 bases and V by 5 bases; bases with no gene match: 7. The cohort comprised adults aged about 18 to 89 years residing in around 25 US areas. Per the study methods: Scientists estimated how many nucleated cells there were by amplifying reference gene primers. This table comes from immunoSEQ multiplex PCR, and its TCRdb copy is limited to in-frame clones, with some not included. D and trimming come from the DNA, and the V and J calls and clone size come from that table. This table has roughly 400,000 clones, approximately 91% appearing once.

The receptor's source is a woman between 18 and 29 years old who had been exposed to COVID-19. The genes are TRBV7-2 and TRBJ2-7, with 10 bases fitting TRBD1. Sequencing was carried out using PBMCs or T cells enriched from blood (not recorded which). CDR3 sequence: CASSARQGANSYEQYF. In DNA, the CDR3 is TGTGCCAGCAGCGCCAGACAGGGGGCGAACTCCTACGAGCAGTACTTC.